The 20 T cell receptor beta chains in this list originate from one sample, sequenced in a study of cytomegalovirus exposure and HLA in healthy donors. The PCR contained 60 Vbeta and 13 Jbeta primers. Profiled with immunoSEQ multiplex PCR; TCRdb holds only in-frame clones, not every one. The profile shows 200,000 to 250,000 clones, around four fifths of them singletons. Sample: PBMCs. These receptors all come from a boy aged 2-15 years in good health and CMV-seronegative.

The V and J genes are TRBV5-8 and TRBJ2-5, with 11 bases lining up with TRBD2. The J call may be wrong; the DNA end is better matched by TRBJ2-7. This CDR3 has 17 residues. CDR1 is SGHTS and CDR2 is YDEGEE in the germline V gene. The CDR3: CASSLVFIAGGPYEQYF. The CDR3 DNA follows: TGTGCCAGCAGCTTGGTATTCATAGCGGGAGGGCCCTACGAGCAGTACTTC.

This sequence joins TRBV11-1 and TRBJ2-6; TRBD2 agrees at 14 bases. This CDR3 contains 17 residues. Trimming at V came to 8 bases and at J to 3 bases, leaving 6 bases not matched to a gene. The germline V gene encodes CDR1 SGHAT and CDR2 FQDESV (reference sequence). Here the CDR3 DNA reads TGTGCCAGCGGAGGGGGACTAGCGGGAGTTGGGGCCAACGTCCTGACTTTC. Its protein product is CASGGGLAGVGANVLTF.

CDR3 bases: TGTGCCAGCAGCTTAGATGGTCTGGGACTAGCGGGGGGGCAAGAGACCCAGTACTTC. It is translated as CASSLDGLGLAGGQETQYF. V gene TRBV7-6 combines with J gene TRBJ2-5; 16 bases fit TRBD2. Trimming cost V 1 base and J 2 bases; bases outside gene matches: 7. This CDR3 comprises 19 residues. Looked up from germline, CDR1 is SGHVS and CDR2 is FNYEAQ.

The chain recombines TRBV19 with TRBJ1-2; D remains ambiguous. The germline V gene encodes CDR1 LNHDA and CDR2 SQIVND (reference sequence). Trimming removed 10 bases from V and 3 bases from J, with 12 bases in between. CDR3 length: 12 amino acids. The CDR3 region is CATSEGHYGYTF. The DNA of the CDR3 is TGTGCCACCTCAGAGGGTCACTATGGCTACACCTTC.

Concerning this clone itself: This sample includes further DNA sequences coding for the same CDR3. The rearrangement uses TRBV19 and TRBJ1-1; D perhaps matches TRBD1 (5 bases). The CDR3 is 13 amino acids. The V and J ends lost 5 bases and 5 bases respectively, with 12 bases between them. From germline, CDR1 is LNHDA and CDR2 SQIVND (reference sequence). CDR3 residues: CASSRQGGTEAFF. DNA for the CDR3: TGTGCCAGTAGTCGGCAGGGAGGTACTGAAGCTTTCTTT.

The rearrangement uses TRBV30 and TRBJ1-2; D might be TRBD1 (5 bases). V was trimmed by 2 bases and J by 8 bases, leaving 9 bases between them. The CDR3 loop spans 11 amino acids. In germline, CDR1 is GTSNPN, CDR2 SVGIG (reference sequence). The CDR3 bases are TGTGCCTGGAGTCAGGGATCAGGCTACACCTTC. It yields the protein CAWSQGSGYTF.

This chain links TRBV6-1 with TRBJ2-7; TRBD1 matches at 7 bases. There are 14 residues in the CDR3. Unmatched junction bases numbered 8, after V lost 5 bases and J lost 4 bases. Germline CDR1 is MNHNS and CDR2 is SASEGT. The DNA for the CDR3 is TGTGCCAGCAGTTCTTGGCAGGGGGTATACGAGCAGTACTTC. Amino acids: CASSSWQGVYEQYF.

The V call is TRBV2, the J call TRBJ2-7; 7 positions agree with TRBD2. Germline trimming cut 4 bases from V and 7 bases from J; bases unmatched to any gene: 16. The CDR3 spans 16 residues. Germline V lookup: CDR1 SNHLY, CDR2 FYNNEI. CDR3 in amino acids: CASSGARGGAKREQYF. The CDR3 region has the DNA TGTGCCAGCAGTGGGGCCCGGGGAGGGGCAAAGCGGGAGCAGTACTTC.

This clone was seen once. The genes are TRBV5-6 and TRBJ2-1; TRBD2 agrees at 8 bases. CDR1 and CDR2 (germline): SGHDT, YYEEEE. With 0 bases clipped from V and 4 bases from J, the junction kept 6 bases outside the gene matches. This CDR3 has 16 amino acids. The CDR3: CASSLEGRGAYNEQFF. The CDR3 DNA reads TGTGCCAGCAGCTTGGAGGGGCGGGGGGCATACAATGAGCAGTTCTTC.

The chain employs TRBV5-4 and TRBJ1-6; D gene unclear. CDR1 SGHNT and CDR2 YYREEE come from the germline V gene (reference sequence). This CDR3 has 14 residues. V dropped 1 base and J dropped 7 bases, with 9 bases sitting between them. CDR3 in amino acids: CASSLRGSNSPLHF. DNA of the CDR3: TGTGCCAGCAGCTTGCGGGGATCCAATTCACCCCTCCACTTT.

This chain connects TRBV29-1 to TRBJ1-1, with D perhaps matching TRBD1 (5 bases). The V end was cut by 4 bases, the J end by 0 bases, with 15 bases between. Germline V gene data show CDR1 as SQVTM and CDR2 as ANQGSEA. CDR3 size: 15 residues. This CDR3 reads CSVAQEGGVNTEAFF. The CDR3 DNA reads TGCAGCGTTGCGCAGGAGGGAGGGGTGAACACTGAAGCTTTCTTT.

This chain connects TRBV29-1 to TRBJ2-7, with TRBD2 as a possible D gene (6 bases). Looked up from germline, CDR1 is SQVTM and CDR2 is ANQGSEA. The CDR3 extends over 13 amino acids. Trimming took off 5 bases at V and 5 bases at J, with 16 bases between the two ends. The CDR3 is CSVSGVLADEQYF. CDR3 nucleotide sequence: TGCAGCGTTTCGGGGGTACTGGCGGACGAGCAGTACTTC.

The CDR3: CASSAGTGVYEQYF. The CDR3 bases are TGTGCCAGCAGCGCCGGGACAGGGGTCTACGAGCAGTACTTC. This rearrangement joins TRBV9 to TRBJ2-7; 10 nucleotides match TRBD1. Germline lookup yields CDR1 SGDLS and CDR2 YYNGEE. CDR3 size: 14 residues. With 3 bases clipped from V and 3 bases from J, the junction kept 3 bases outside the gene matches.

This rearrangement joins TRBV19 to TRBJ2-1; 7 bases fit TRBD1. From germline, CDR1 is LNHDA and CDR2 SQIVND (reference sequence). CDR3 length equals 16 residues. The V and J ends lost 2 bases and 1 base, in that order; junction bases with no gene match: 5. The chain's CDR3 is CASSILGGSSYNEQFF. The CDR3 nucleotides are TGTGCCAGTAGTATACTAGGGGGCAGTTCCTACAATGAGCAGTTCTTC.

This chain uses TRBV7-8 with TRBJ2-7, with TRBD2 matching over 9 bases. Germline trimming cut 7 bases from V and 2 bases from J; bases unmatched to any gene: 9. The CDR3 runs 15 residues. The germline CDR1 and CDR2 sequences are SGHVS and FQNEAQ. In DNA form, the CDR3 reads TGTGCCAGCACCCTAGGACTAGCGCGAGCCTACGAGCAGTACTTC. Translating it yields CASTLGLARAYEQYF.

This clone was seen more than once but under ten times. The identical CDR3 is also encoded by other nucleotide sequences in the sample. The CDR3 region is CAISETGSNEKLFF. CDR3 coding DNA: TGTGCCATCAGCGAGACAGGGAGCAATGAAAAACTGTTTTTT. The chain employs TRBV10-3 and TRBJ1-4; TRBD1 matches at 7 bases. With 6 bases clipped from V and 5 bases from J, the junction kept 6 bases outside the gene matches. Per germline, CDR1 ENHRY and CDR2 SYGVKD. CDR3 length: 14 residues.

The gene calls are TRBV9 and TRBJ2-5; the match to TRBD1 covers 9 bases. V dropped 0 bases and J dropped 1; count of bases not matched to a gene: 4. CDR1 is SGDLS and CDR2 is YYNGEE in the germline V gene. The CDR3 has 16 residues. The CDR3 loop reads CASSVGGTGFQETQYF. The CDR3 region has the DNA TGTGCCAGCAGCGTAGGAGGGACAGGGTTCCAAGAGACCCAGTACTTC.

V is TRBV6-1 and J is TRBJ1-1; D possibly corresponds to TRBD1 (5 bases). CDR3 size: 14 residues. Trimming removed 6 bases from V and 7 bases from J, with 18 bases in between. CDR1 and CDR2 from the germline V gene are MNHNS and SASEGT. The CDR3 DNA sequence: TGTGCCAGCAGGGAGGGACCGATTAATTATGAAGCTTTCTTT. It yields the protein CASREGPINYEAFF.

The rearrangement uses TRBV2 and TRBJ2-7, with TRBD1 matching 8 bases. Germline V gives CDR1 SNHLY, CDR2 FYNNEI. Unmatched junction bases numbered 6, after V lost 6 bases and J lost 5 bases. The CDR3 runs 13 residues. The CDR3 protein is CASSRQGRDEQYF. The CDR3 DNA follows: TGTGCCAGCAGCCGACAGGGGCGGGACGAGCAGTACTTC.

The genes are TRBV27 and TRBJ1-5; D is uncertain. Germline CDR1 is MNHEY and CDR2 is SMNVEV (reference sequence). The CDR3 totals 14 residues. The ends were cut back, 3 bases at V and 0 bases at J, with 6 bases in the middle. This chain's CDR3 is CASSFRDSNQPQHF. In DNA form, the CDR3 reads TGTGCCAGCAGTTTCCGGGATAGCAATCAGCCCCAGCATTTT.